What follows are 2 T cell receptor beta chains derived from one specimen sequenced in a study of response to subunit inactivated influenza vaccine. TCRdb redid the calling of the RT-PCR reads with MiXCR, one entry per CDR3 protein. The sample holds over 400,000 distinct CDR3 sequences, over 9.5% seen once. The sample was PBMCs from blood, taken 40 to 50 days after vaccination. Receptors were obtained from a man in his fifties or sixties who received an inactivated influenza vaccine.

This clonotype has more than one count but fewer than ten. The chain joins TRBV10-2 to TRBJ1-6, with 7 bases matching TRBD1. CDR1 is WSHSY and CDR2 is SAAADI in the germline V gene. The junction had 3 bases not matched to a gene; V was cut back by 3 bases and J by 4 bases. The CDR3 totals 15 residues. CDR3 bases: TGCGCCAGCAGTGAACAGGGGCGGTATAATTCACCCCTCCACTTT. The encoded protein is CASSEQGRYNSPLHF.

This clonotype was counted at least ten times. V gene TRBV6-6 combines with J gene TRBJ2-7; D uncertain. Trimming took 0 bases from V and 4 from J, leaving 4 bases between them. The CDR3 is 12 amino acids. Germline CDR1 is MNHNY and CDR2 is SVGAGI (reference sequence). In DNA, the CDR3 is TGTGCCAGCAGTTACTCTAAATACGAGCAGTACTTC. This gives the protein CASSYSKYEQYF.